Each of the 22 T cell receptor beta chains below was sequenced from the same sample in a study of blood T cell repertoires in COVID-19. Repertoires were generated with immunoSEQ multiplex PCR, while TCRdb's copy carries only in-frame clones and drops some. The sample has about 95,000 clones; about 89% are singletons. Sequencing was done on a sample of peripheral blood. The source is a man between 60 and 70 years old with COVID-19, enrolled during active disease.

This clone has more than one count but fewer than ten. This chain uses TRBV5-6 with TRBJ1-5; 7 bases align to TRBD1. The CDR3 sequence is 15 residues long. J gave up 9 bases and V 0 bases, and 9 bases lay outside the gene matches. Germline CDR1 and CDR2: SGHDT and YYEEEE. For the CDR3, the DNA is TGTGCCAGCAGCTTGGCGGGGCAGGGGGAGCGGCCCCAGCATTTT. Amino acids: CASSLAGQGERPQHF.

The rearrangement uses TRBV7-8 and TRBJ2-7; 7 nucleotides align to TRBD1. Trimming took 0 bases from V and 4 from J; bases not matched to a gene: 0. The CDR3 length is 13 residues. Germline CDR1 is SGHVS and CDR2 is FQNEAQ. The CDR3 region is CASSLATGYEQYF. The CDR3 region has the DNA TGTGCCAGCAGCTTAGCGACAGGGTACGAGCAGTACTTC.

CDR3 sequence: CASTPRQVPQETQYF. DNA of the CDR3: TGTGCCAGCACCCCCAGACAGGTACCCCAAGAGACCCAGTACTTC. This chain joins TRBV28 and TRBJ2-5; tentative D call: TRBD1 (6 bases). The CDR3 is 15 residues long. Germline V CDR1 and CDR2: MDHEN, SYDVKM. Trimming took off 7 bases at V and 1 base at J, with 16 bases between the two ends.

The rearrangement uses TRBV3-1 (or the pseudogene TRBV3-2) and TRBJ2-1, with 9 bases lining up with TRBD1. CDR1 LGHDT and CDR2 YNNKEL come from the germline V gene (reference sequence). The CDR3 has 15 amino acids. V shed 5 bases and J 7 bases; nucleotides not matched to a gene: 9. As DNA, the CDR3 is TGTGCCAGCAGCGACCGGGACAGGGACGCAAATGAGCAGTTCTTC. Its translation: CASSDRDRDANEQFF.

This chain links TRBV4-2 with TRBJ2-1; TRBD2 agrees at 8 bases. This CDR3 region has 17 residues. V shed 4 bases and J 4 bases; nucleotides not matched to a gene: 12. Germline-derived CDR1 and CDR2 are LGHNA and YNFKEQ. CDR3 in DNA: TGTGCCAGCAGCCTATACGGTCACGGGAGGGGATACAATGAGCAGTTCTTC. Its protein is CASSLYGHGRGYNEQFF.

The chain employs TRBV11-2 and TRBJ1-2; D remains ambiguous. This CDR3 is 15 amino acids long. Between the trimmed V and J ends, which lost 0 bases and 6 bases, there was a span of 14 bases. CDR1 and CDR2 from the germline V gene are SGHAT and FQNNGV. The CDR3 nucleotides read TGTGCCAGCAGCTTAGATCATACAGACGCCCATGGCTACACCTTC. Translating it yields CASSLDHTDAHGYTF.

J is TRBJ2-5 and V is TRBV2; 10 bases match TRBD2. The CDR3 contains 17 residues. V lost 4 bases and J lost 3; bases outside the gene matches: 11. Germline loops: CDR1 SNHLY, CDR2 FYNNEI. This CDR3 reads CASSAHLAGVSEETQYF. CDR3 nucleotides: TGTGCCAGCAGTGCCCATCTAGCGGGAGTGTCGGAAGAGACCCAGTACTTC.

This rearrangement joins TRBV10-3 to TRBJ2-5; the match to TRBD1 covers 7 bases. This CDR3 spans 13 amino acids. Trimming at V came to 1 base and at J to 4 bases, leaving 0 bases not matched to a gene. Germline-derived CDR1 and CDR2 are ENHRY and SYGVKD. CDR3 coding DNA: TGTGCCATCAGTGAGTACAGGGGAGAGACCCAGTACTTC. As protein: CAISEYRGETQYF.

The V gene is TRBV19, the J gene TRBJ2-2; 7 nucleotides align to TRBD2. The CDR3 contains 15 residues. After removal of 2 bases from V and 5 bases from J, the junction contained 5 bases not matched to a gene. Germline CDR1 is LNHDA and CDR2 is SQIVND (reference sequence). The CDR3 spells CASSIRLAETGELFF. In DNA form, the CDR3 reads TGTGCCAGTAGTATAAGACTAGCCGAGACCGGGGAGCTGTTTTTT. The variable domain in full, with the rest retrieved from reference TRBV19 and TRBJ2-2, is DGGITQSPKYLFRKEGQNVTLSCEQNLNHDAMYWYRQDPGQGLRLIYYSQIVNDFQKGDIAEGYSVSREKKESFPLTVTSAQKNPTAFYLCASSIRLAETGELFFGEGSRLTVL.

The J gene is TRBJ1-2, the V gene TRBV12-2; the table's D gene call, TRBD1, was not cross checked with the DNA. TRBV12-2 is given as a pseudogene. CDR3 length equals 15 residues. The CDR3 DNA sequence: TGTGCAAGTCGCTCCAGACAGGACCCTTTCGGGGGCTACACCTTC. Encoded protein: CASRSRQDPFGGYTF.

V gene TRBV9 combines with J gene TRBJ2-3, with D perhaps matching TRBD2 (5 bases). The V gene lost 0 bases and the J gene lost 4 bases, with 18 bases spanning the gap. Germline values: CDR1 SGDLS, CDR2 YYNGEE. This CDR3 has 17 residues. CDR3 DNA sequence: TGTGCCAGCAGCGTAGGAGATTGGAGGTTTCTCTCAGATACGCAGTATTTT. Translation gives CASSVGDWRFLSDTQYF.

The genes are TRBV5-4 and TRBJ2-1; a weak D match, TRBD2 (6 bases). Germline CDR1 SGHNT, CDR2 YYREEE (reference sequence). V lost 5 bases and J lost 0, with 12 bases in between. The CDR3 has 15 amino acids. The DNA of the CDR3 is TGTGCCAGCAGGCGGGACTCCAGCTCCTACAATGAGCAGTTCTTC. This gives the protein CASRRDSSSYNEQFF. The full variable domain, its missing parts supplied by reference TRBV5-4 and TRBJ2-1, is ETGVTQSPTHLIKTRGQQVTLRCSSQSGHNTVSWYQQALGQGPQFIFQYYREEENGRGNFPPRFSGLQFPNYSSELNVNALELDDSALYLCASRRDSSSYNEQFFGPGTRLTVL.

The chain uses TRBV19 and TRBJ2-7, with TRBD1 as a possible D gene (5 bases). Germline values: CDR1 LNHDA, CDR2 SQIVND (reference sequence). The CDR3 loop spans 15 amino acids. The V gene lost 3 bases and the J gene lost 0 bases, with 12 bases spanning the gap. The CDR3 protein is CASSISQGLSYEQYF. The CDR3 nucleotides are TGTGCCAGTAGTATTTCGCAGGGCCTCTCCTACGAGCAGTACTTC. Based on the CDR3 plus reference TRBV19 and TRBJ2-7, the full variable domain is DGGITQSPKYLFRKEGQNVTLSCEQNLNHDAMYWYRQDPGQGLRLIYYSQIVNDFQKGDIAEGYSVSREKKESFPLTVTSAQKNPTAFYLCASSISQGLSYEQYFGPGTRLTVT.

This chain connects TRBV7-9 to TRBJ1-2, with D uncertain. The CDR3 consists of 13 residues. Looked up from germline, CDR1 is SEHNR and CDR2 is FQNEAQ (reference sequence). The germline V and J ends were trimmed by 7 bases and 3 bases, with 12 bases remaining between them. CDR3 DNA: TGTGCCAGCACCCTCAATACGGACTATGGCTACACCTTC. Its protein product is CASTLNTDYGYTF.

This clone has only a few counts. This rearrangement joins TRBV27 to TRBJ1-5; D not certain. Germline CDR1 MNHEY, CDR2 SMNVEV (reference sequence). The CDR3 has 15 residues. Trimming stripped 1 base from V and 6 bases from J, with 13 bases between. The CDR3 bases are TGTGCCAGCAGTTTATTAGGCCGGTCGGGTCAGCCCCAGCATTTT. Protein sequence: CASSLLGRSGQPQHF.

The CDR3: CASSERQGYEQYF. The DNA of the CDR3 is TGTGCCAGCAGTGAACGACAGGGCTACGAGCAGTACTTC. The rearrangement links TRBV6-1 to TRBJ2-7, with 7 nucleotides matching TRBD1. This CDR3 comprises 13 residues. V gave up 2 bases and J gave up 3 bases; unmatched junction bases: 1. Germline V gene data show CDR1 as MNHNS and CDR2 as SASEGT.

The chain employs TRBV5-4 and TRBJ2-1, with TRBD2 identical over 14 bases. CDR1 is SGHNT and CDR2 is YYREEE in the germline V gene (reference sequence). The CDR3 has 16 residues. After removal of 4 bases from V and 5 bases from J, the junction contained 5 bases not matched to a gene. The DNA for the CDR3 is TGTGCCAGCAGCCCGGGGACTAGCGGGAGAGACAATGAGCAGTTCTTC. It yields the protein CASSPGTSGRDNEQFF.

The J gene is TRBJ2-1, the V gene TRBV5-6; possibly TRBD1 for D (7 bases). Germline CDR1 SGHDT, CDR2 YYEEEE. This CDR3 comprises 12 residues. Trimming removed 0 bases at V and 14 bases at J, with 12 bases between. The CDR3: CASSLAGGRKFF. DNA for the CDR3: TGTGCCAGCAGCTTGGCAGGGGGGCGGAAGTTCTTC.

The rearrangement links TRBV19 to TRBJ2-3; TRBD2 is a possible D gene (5 bases). In germline, CDR1 is LNHDA, CDR2 SQIVND (reference sequence). V gave up 3 bases and J gave up 11 bases, with 21 bases separating them. The CDR3 runs to 15 residues. The CDR3 loop reads CASSMAASRPDGQYF. The DNA of the CDR3 is TGTGCCAGTAGTATGGCGGCTAGCCGCCCGGATGGGCAGTATTTT.

The chain has TRBV5-1 and TRBJ2-5, with TRBD1 matching over 8 bases. The CDR3 loop spans 17 amino acids. Germline V gene data show CDR1 as SGHRS and CDR2 as YFSETQ. V gave up 4 bases and J gave up 1 base; unmatched junction bases: 12. The CDR3 reads CASSRQGLINVQETQYF. In DNA, the CDR3 is TGCGCCAGCAGCCGACAGGGGCTAATAAACGTCCAAGAGACCCAGTACTTC.

On this clone itself: One junction end does not reproduce the germline sequence, and a read error may be involved. The chain is built from TRBV6-5 and TRBJ2-3; D possibly corresponds to TRBD2 (5 bases). Germline V gene data show CDR1 as MNHEY and CDR2 as SVGAGI. The CDR3 runs to 14 residues. The chain's CDR3 is CASSDSGGTDTQYF. CDR3 in DNA: TGTGCCAGCAGTGACTCCGGGGGCACAGATACGCAGTATTTT.

This rearrangement joins TRBV11-3 to TRBJ2-3; 10 bases fit TRBD2. J gave up 3 bases and V 2 bases, and 5 bases lay outside the gene matches. This CDR3 has 16 amino acids. CDR1 SGHNT and CDR2 YENEEA come from the germline V gene. CDR3 loop: CASSLIAGGVTDTQYF. The CDR3 bases are TGTGCCAGCAGCTTAATAGCGGGGGGTGTTACAGATACGCAGTATTTT.